The 3 T cell receptor beta chains below come from one sample, sequenced in a study of response to subunit inactivated influenza vaccine. TCRdb itself ran the RT-PCR reads through MiXCR, one entry per CDR3 protein. The sample consists of roughly 700,000 distinct CDR3 sequences, less than 20% of them appearing once. Sequenced here: PBMCs from blood, sampled 11 to 12 days after vaccination. The origin of the receptors is a man aged 45-65 years who received an inactivated influenza vaccine.

This clonotype was counted only a few times. The genes are TRBV6-1 and TRBJ2-5; 9 bases line up with TRBD2. The CDR3 length is 16 residues. V was clipped by 5 bases and J by 1 base; unmatched bases: 8. Germline V gene sequence: CDR1 MNHNS, CDR2 SASEGT. CDR3: CASSTLPSGVQETQYF. In nucleotides, the CDR3 is TGTGCCAGCAGTACCCTCCCTAGCGGGGTCCAAGAGACCCAGTACTTC.

This clonotype was found a few times. The chain links TRBV20-1 to TRBJ1-5, with D unclear. The CDR3 loop spans 13 amino acids. V was clipped by 1 base and J by 3 bases, with 7 bases between them. CDR1 is DFQATT, CDR2 SNEGSKA, per germline (reference sequence). The CDR3 DNA reads as TGCAGTGCTAGAGTTAGGATCAATCAGCCCCAGCATTTT. This encodes CSARVRINQPQHF.

The rearrangement links TRBV4-1 to TRBJ2-3; D gene ambiguous. The germline V gene has CDR1 MGHRA and CDR2 YSYEKL. V lost 0 bases and J lost 7, with 11 bases in between. The CDR3 runs to 14 residues. CDR3 in DNA: TGCGCCAGCAGCCAAGATTCCCGGACCAATACGCAGTATTTT. Encoded protein: CASSQDSRTNTQYF.